The sequence of this T cell receptor beta chain was determined in a study of blood T cells in healthy people across ages. This CDR3 region has 14 residues. CDR1 is SGHTA and CDR2 is FQGNSA in the germline V gene. V was shortened by 1 base and J by 10 bases, with 15 bases between the two germline ends. Through a sample-barcoded 5' primer and a J-beta primer mix, a second PCR was run for 7 to 11 cycles. TCRdb re-derived calls from the 5' RACE reads in MiXCR, one entry per CDR3 protein. This table has about 720,000 distinct CDR3 sequences, 20% to 25% appearing once. The TCR was taken from a man in his 70s in good health. The chain is built from TRBV7-2 and TRBJ2-3; possibly TRBD2 for D (6 bases). Sequenced: blood. DNA of the CDR3: TGTGCCAGCAGCTTAGGACTAGTAGCACCGGCGCAGTATTTT. Its protein product is CASSLGLVAPAQYF.